Listed below are T cell receptor beta chains from one sample, sequenced in a study of blood T cell repertoires in COVID-19. Generated by immunoSEQ multiplex PCR, the TCRdb table keeps only in-frame clones and is missing some. The sample carries some 160,000 clones, around four fifths recorded once. Sequenced material: PBMCs or T cells enriched from blood (not recorded which). The receptor source for this set is a woman aged 50 to 60 who had recovered from COVID-19. Each CDR3 is given with its conserved first and last residue. Fields, in order: V gene, J gene, clone size, CDR3 length, D gene, CDR3 DNA, CDR3 protein. A D gene is named only where the DNA matches it firmly. The size field is filled for only some rows; it gives once, few, many or a size class.

v_call: TRBV27
j_call: TRBJ2-3
clone_size: NA
cdr3_length: 17
d_call: NA
cdr3_nt: TGTGCCAGCAGTTTATCGGGCGCGGGCCATAGCACAGATACGCAGTATTTT
cdr3_aa: CASSLSGAGHSTDTQYF

v_call: TRBV10-1
j_call: TRBJ2-7
clone_size: NA
cdr3_length: 10
d_call: NA
cdr3_nt: TGCGCCGGTGACATCTACGAGCAGTACTTC
cdr3_aa: CAGDIYEQYF

v_call: TRBV28
j_call: TRBJ1-4
clone_size: NA
cdr3_length: 12
d_call: TRBD1
cdr3_nt: TGTGCCACGACAGGGTTGAGTGAAAAACTGTTTTTT
cdr3_aa: CATTGLSEKLFF

v_call: TRBV29-1
j_call: TRBJ2-3
clone_size: NA
cdr3_length: 15
d_call: TRBD2
cdr3_nt: TGCAGCGTTGAAAAAGGCGCTAGCGGGAGTCGTGCGCAGTATTTT
cdr3_aa: CSVEKGASGSRAQYF

v_call: TRBV11-3
j_call: TRBJ2-5
clone_size: few
cdr3_length: 15
d_call: NA
cdr3_nt: TGTGCCAGCAGCTTAGATTATGGCAGGCAAGAGACCCAGTACTTC
cdr3_aa: CASSLDYGRQETQYF

v_call: TRBV25-1
j_call: TRBJ2-3
clone_size: NA
cdr3_length: 17
d_call: TRBD2
cdr3_nt: TGTGCCAGCTCCGAAGGGAGGGTAGCGTTAGGCACAGATACGCAGTATTTT
cdr3_aa: CASSEGRVALGTDTQYF

v_call: TRBV7-2
j_call: TRBJ1-6
clone_size: NA
cdr3_length: 15
d_call: NA
cdr3_nt: TGTGCCAGCAGCTTAGGTGGCAGGTTCAATTCACCCCTCCACTTT
cdr3_aa: CASSLGGRFNSPLHF

v_call: TRBV28
j_call: TRBJ1-3
clone_size: few
cdr3_length: 14
d_call: NA
cdr3_nt: TGTGCCACCCAAAGGGGCAACTCTGGAAACACCATATATTTT
cdr3_aa: CATQRGNSGNTIYF

v_call: TRBV5-1
j_call: TRBJ1-6
clone_size: few
cdr3_length: 15
d_call: TRBD1
cdr3_nt: TGCGCCAGCAGCTTCCAGACAGGGGATAATTCACCCCTCCACTTT
cdr3_aa: CASSFQTGDNSPLHF

v_call: TRBV28
j_call: TRBJ1-1
clone_size: NA
cdr3_length: 12
d_call: NA
cdr3_nt: TGTGCCAGCATCTCCTGGAACACTGAAGCTTTCTTT
cdr3_aa: CASISWNTEAFF

v_call: TRBV12-5
j_call: TRBJ2-1
clone_size: NA
cdr3_length: 17
d_call: TRBD1
cdr3_nt: TGTGCTAGTGGTTTGATAATTGGACAGGGAGGAAACAATGAGCAGTTCTTC
cdr3_aa: CASGLIIGQGGNNEQFF

v_call: TRBV18
j_call: TRBJ2-2
clone_size: few
cdr3_length: 14
d_call: NA
cdr3_nt: TGTGCCAGCTCACCTGGACAGTACACCGGGGAGCTGTTTTTT
cdr3_aa: CASSPGQYTGELFF

v_call: TRBV4-3
j_call: TRBJ2-7
clone_size: NA
cdr3_length: 13
d_call: NA
cdr3_nt: TGCGCCAGCAGCCAAAGCGTCCGCTGGGAGCAGTACTTC
cdr3_aa: CASSQSVRWEQYF

v_call: TRBV11-2
j_call: TRBJ2-1
clone_size: NA
cdr3_length: 17
d_call: NA
cdr3_nt: TGTGCCAGCAACGAACTAGAAATCCAGCGCGGTTTCAATGAGCAGTTCTTC
cdr3_aa: CASNELEIQRGFNEQFF

v_call: TRBV7-9
j_call: TRBJ2-5
clone_size: NA
cdr3_length: 13
d_call: NA
cdr3_nt: TGTGCCAGCAGCTTTGGCGGGACGGAGACCCAGTACTTC
cdr3_aa: CASSFGGTETQYF

v_call: TRBV7-8
j_call: TRBJ1-3
clone_size: NA
cdr3_length: 14
d_call: NA
cdr3_nt: TGTGCCAGCAGCCCAGGGGTAGTGGGAAACACCATATATTTT
cdr3_aa: CASSPGVVGNTIYF

v_call: TRBV4-2
j_call: TRBJ2-7
clone_size: NA
cdr3_length: 17
d_call: TRBD2
cdr3_nt: TGTGCCAGCAGCCAGGAAATGGGACTAGCGGGCGCCTACGAGCAGTACTTC
cdr3_aa: CASSQEMGLAGAYEQYF

v_call: TRBV10-3
j_call: TRBJ2-1
clone_size: NA
cdr3_length: 17
d_call: NA
cdr3_nt: TGTGCCATCAGCCGTGGAGGGAGGCCCGAGAACCGGGATGAGCAGTTCTTC
cdr3_aa: CAISRGGRPENRDEQFF

v_call: TRBV10-1
j_call: TRBJ1-5
clone_size: NA
cdr3_length: 18
d_call: NA
cdr3_nt: TGCGCCAGCAGTGAGTCTGGGGGGGCGGTCGGCCAAAATCAGCCCCAGCATTTT
cdr3_aa: CASSESGGAVGQNQPQHF

v_call: TRBV5-1
j_call: TRBJ2-1
clone_size: NA
cdr3_length: 13
d_call: NA
cdr3_nt: TGCGCCAGCAGCTTGGTTCTAGGCAATGAGCAGTTCTTC
cdr3_aa: CASSLVLGNEQFF

v_call: TRBV5-1
j_call: TRBJ1-6
clone_size: NA
cdr3_length: 14
d_call: TRBD1
cdr3_nt: TGCGCCAGCAGACAGGGACAGGGGAATTCACCCCTCCACTTT
cdr3_aa: CASRQGQGNSPLHF

v_call: TRBV28
j_call: TRBJ1-5
clone_size: once
cdr3_length: 15
d_call: TRBD1
cdr3_nt: TGTGCCAGCAGTCCGGGACAGGGGCAGGTTCGGCCCCAGCATTTT
cdr3_aa: CASSPGQGQVRPQHF

v_call: TRBV4-3
j_call: TRBJ2-5
clone_size: NA
cdr3_length: 14
d_call: NA
cdr3_nt: TGCGCCAGCAGCCACGTCGACAGGCAAGAGACCCAGTACTTC
cdr3_aa: CASSHVDRQETQYF

v_call: TRBV29-1
j_call: TRBJ2-5
clone_size: NA
cdr3_length: 17
d_call: TRBD2
cdr3_nt: TGCAGCGTTGAAGAACCAAGAACTAGCGGGGGCCAAGAGACCCAGTACTTC
cdr3_aa: CSVEEPRTSGGQETQYF

v_call: TRBV7-2
j_call: TRBJ2-7
clone_size: once
cdr3_length: 14
d_call: TRBD1
cdr3_nt: TGTGCCAGCAGCTTAGAAGGACAGGGGCGCGAGCAGTACTTC
cdr3_aa: CASSLEGQGREQYF

v_call: TRBV2
j_call: TRBJ1-2
clone_size: NA
cdr3_length: 14
d_call: TRBD1
cdr3_nt: TGTGCCAGCAGTGAATACCGGGCAGGGGGCGGCTACACCTTC
cdr3_aa: CASSEYRAGGGYTF

v_call: TRBV10-3
j_call: TRBJ1-2
clone_size: NA
cdr3_length: 15
d_call: TRBD1
cdr3_nt: TGTGCCATCAGTGACCCATTGACAGGGACCTATGGCTACACCTTC
cdr3_aa: CAISDPLTGTYGYTF

v_call: TRBV6-5
j_call: TRBJ2-5
clone_size: NA
cdr3_length: 14
d_call: TRBD1
cdr3_nt: TGTGCCAGTAGCCGGACAGGGGGCTTAGAGACCCAGTACTTC
cdr3_aa: CASSRTGGLETQYF

v_call: TRBV7-9
j_call: TRBJ1-4
clone_size: once
cdr3_length: 13
d_call: NA
cdr3_nt: TGTGCCAACAGTCGACAAACGAATGAAAAACTGTTTTTT
cdr3_aa: CANSRQTNEKLFF

v_call: TRBV28
j_call: TRBJ1-6
clone_size: NA
cdr3_length: 14
d_call: TRBD1
cdr3_nt: TGTGCCAGCACCAGGGGGCTGGGTAATTCACCCCTCCACTTT
cdr3_aa: CASTRGLGNSPLHF

v_call: TRBV5-1
j_call: TRBJ2-3
clone_size: NA
cdr3_length: 15
d_call: TRBD2
cdr3_nt: TGCGCCAGCAGCTTTAGCGGGAGTAACGTAGATACGCAGTATTTT
cdr3_aa: CASSFSGSNVDTQYF

v_call: TRBV7-2
j_call: TRBJ1-4
clone_size: NA
cdr3_length: 16
d_call: NA
cdr3_nt: TGTGCCAGCAGCTTAGAGGGGCAGGGGATAAAGGAAAAACTGTTTTTT
cdr3_aa: CASSLEGQGIKEKLFF

v_call: TRBV28
j_call: TRBJ2-7
clone_size: NA
cdr3_length: 13
d_call: TRBD1
cdr3_nt: TGTGCCAGTTCGACAGGGGCGCCCTACGAGCAGTACTTC
cdr3_aa: CASSTGAPYEQYF

v_call: TRBV7-2
j_call: TRBJ2-7
clone_size: NA
cdr3_length: 15
d_call: TRBD1
cdr3_nt: TGTGCCAGCAGCTCGTGGGACAGGGGGCTCTACGAGCAGTACTTC
cdr3_aa: CASSSWDRGLYEQYF

v_call: TRBV7-2
j_call: TRBJ2-1
clone_size: NA
cdr3_length: 15
d_call: NA
cdr3_nt: TGTGCCAGCAGCCCGATGTCGACAGCTCCTCAAGGGCAGTTCTTC
cdr3_aa: CASSPMSTAPQGQFF

v_call: TRBV5-4
j_call: TRBJ1-4
clone_size: NA
cdr3_length: 15
d_call: NA
cdr3_nt: TGTGCCAGCAGCTTGGATACTTCTAGTGCGGGTAAACTGTTTTTT
cdr3_aa: CASSLDTSSAGKLFF

v_call: TRBV29-1
j_call: TRBJ2-7
clone_size: NA
cdr3_length: 13
d_call: TRBD1
cdr3_nt: TGCAGCGTACCGGGACAGGGCACCTACGAGCAGTACTTC
cdr3_aa: CSVPGQGTYEQYF